This is a list of T cell receptor beta chains from one sample in a study of blood T cell repertoires in COVID-19. Some clones are missing from TCRdb's copy, which holds only in-frame ones; the method was immunoSEQ multiplex PCR. Among a few hundred thousand clones listed, approximately 88% were seen once. The sequenced material came from PBMCs or T cells enriched from blood (not recorded which). These TCRs come from a man aged 25-45 years who had recovered from COVID-19. Both conserved end residues are part of each CDR3. A D gene is named only where the DNA matches it firmly. Clone size, where shown, is once, few, many, or a class for clones that have expanded.

clone size	V gene	D gene	J gene	CDR3 protein	CDR3 DNA
NA	TRBV27	TRBD1	TRBJ2-6	CASSSTGTGYSGANVLTF	TGTGCCAGCAGTTCCACCGGGACAGGGTACTCTGGGGCCAACGTCCTGACTTTC
NA	TRBV29-1	NA	TRBJ2-5	CSVEIWRTSSKETQYF	TGCAGCGTTGAAATTTGGCGGACATCCTCCAAAGAGACCCAGTACTTC
NA	TRBV6-5	NA	TRBJ1-3	CASSYWRGGAGNTIYF	TGTGCCAGCAGTTACTGGAGAGGGGGGGCTGGAAACACCATATATTTT
few	TRBV5-5	TRBD1	TRBJ1-2	CASSFVGQGGYGYTF	TGTGCCAGCAGCTTCGTCGGACAGGGCGGCTATGGCTACACCTTC
NA	TRBV7-9	TRBD1	TRBJ2-7	CASSLKGQPYEQYF	TGTGCCAGCAGCTTAAAGGGACAGCCCTACGAGCAGTACTTC
NA	TRBV19	NA	TRBJ2-1	CASSRTGTNNEQFF	TGTGCCAGTAGTAGAACAGGCACAAACAATGAGCAGTTCTTC
NA	TRBV5-1	NA	TRBJ2-7	CASSAQGSVGYEQYF	TGCGCCAGCAGCGCACAGGGTTCTGTCGGCTACGAGCAGTACTTC
NA	TRBV9	NA	TRBJ2-2	CASSPTRVHGELFF	TGTGCCAGCAGTCCGACTAGGGTACACGGGGAGCTGTTTTTT
once	TRBV5-1	TRBD1	TRBJ1-4	CASSWTGDNEKLFF	TGCGCCAGCAGCTGGACAGGCGATAATGAAAAACTGTTTTTT
once	TRBV5-1	TRBD2	TRBJ2-7	CASSPQGGDYEQCF	TGCGCCAGCAGCCCTCAGGGTGGGGACTACGAGCAGTGCTTC
few	TRBV12-3/TRBV12-4	TRBD1	TRBJ1-1	CASRTGTGVEAFF	TGTGCCAGCAGGACCGGGACAGGAGTAGAAGCTTTCTTT
NA	TRBV2	NA	TRBJ2-7	CASSETLQTAVVGEQYF	TGTGCCAGCAGTGAGACTCTTCAGACAGCTGTGGTGGGCGAGCAGTACTTC
once	TRBV11-2	NA	TRBJ1-3	CASTLPGSLTGNTIYF	TGTGCCAGCACCTTACCGGGTTCCCTAACTGGAAACACCATATATTTT
NA	TRBV12-3/TRBV12-4	NA	TRBJ1-1	CASSLSAGGGAFF	TGTGCCAGCAGTTTAAGCGCAGGAGGTGGAGCTTTCTTT
NA	TRBV11-2	NA	TRBJ2-7	CASSLGGVAEQYF	TGTGCCAGCAGCTTAGGCGGGGTAGCCGAGCAGTACTTC
NA	TRBV2	NA	TRBJ1-2	CASSVGGKANYGYTF	TGTGCCAGCAGTGTGGGGGGAAAAGCTAACTATGGCTACACCTTC
NA	TRBV28	NA	TRBJ1-1	CASSLPGNTEAFF	TGTGCCAGCAGTCTCCCAGGGAACACTGAAGCTTTCTTT
NA	TRBV28	TRBD1	TRBJ1-4	CASSTGGQGGEKLFF	TGTGCCAGCAGTACCGGGGGACAGGGGGGCGAAAAACTGTTTTTT
NA	TRBV12-3/TRBV12-4	NA	TRBJ2-4	CASSSTAVQYF	TGTGCCAGCAGTTCCACAGCTGTTCAGTACTTC
once	TRBV10-3	NA	TRBJ1-3	CAITDSAGNTIYF	TGTGCCATCACCGACAGCGCTGGAAACACCATATATTTT
few	TRBV10-3	TRBD1	TRBJ2-3	CAITEYRGSGTDTQYF	TGTGCCATCACCGAGTACAGGGGATCAGGCACAGATACGCAGTATTTT
NA	TRBV11-2	TRBD1	TRBJ2-1	CASSPRTGRVSNEQFF	TGTGCCAGCAGCCCTCGGACAGGGCGCGTTTCCAATGAGCAGTTCTTC
NA	TRBV7-2	NA	TRBJ1-2	CASSLAQTNYGYTF	TGTGCCAGCAGCTTAGCACAGACTAACTATGGCTACACCTTC
NA	TRBV7-2	NA	TRBJ1-2	CASSLGSSNYGYTF	TGTGCCAGCAGCTTAGGGAGCTCTAACTATGGCTACACCTTC
NA	TRBV4-1	NA	TRBJ1-6	CASSPPSGSYNSPLHF	TGCGCCAGCAGCCCCCCGAGCGGATCGTATAATTCACCCCTCCACTTT
NA	TRBV6-1	TRBD2	TRBJ2-3	CASSEVGGGTDTQYF	TGTGCCAGCAGTGAAGTGGGGGGGGGCACAGATACGCAGTATTTT
NA	TRBV27	TRBD1	TRBJ1-2	CASRATGAYGYTF	TGTGCCAGCAGGGCGACAGGGGCCTATGGCTACACCTTC
NA	TRBV30	NA	TRBJ2-7	CAWVDSYEQYF	TGTGCCTGGGTGGACAGCTACGAGCAGTACTTC
NA	TRBV28	TRBD2	TRBJ2-7	CASSSSGISYEQYF	TGTGCCAGCAGTTCTAGCGGAATTTCCTACGAGCAGTACTTC
NA	TRBV11-2	NA	TRBJ1-1	CASSSDRLGFTEAFF	TGTGCCAGCAGCTCCGACAGGCTGGGCTTCACTGAAGCTTTCTTT
NA	TRBV4-2	NA	TRBJ1-1	CASSPEGVNTEAFF	TGTGCCAGCAGCCCCGAAGGGGTGAACACTGAAGCTTTCTTT
NA	TRBV3-1/TRBV3-2	NA	TRBJ1-2	CASSLRDTANYGYTF	TGTGCCAGCAGCCTAAGGGACACCGCTAACTATGGCTACACCTTC
NA	TRBV6-5	TRBD1	TRBJ1-2	CASSPRGDSGGYTF	TGTGCCAGCAGTCCTAGGGGGGACAGTGGAGGCTACACCTTC
NA	TRBV5-1	TRBD1	TRBJ2-2	CASSPGQGAFGELFF	TGCGCCAGCAGCCCAGGACAGGGGGCGTTCGGGGAGCTGTTTTTT
NA	TRBV7-9	TRBD1	TRBJ1-2	CASSPGQGDYGYTF	TGTGCCAGCAGCCCAGGACAGGGGGACTATGGCTACACCTTC
NA	TRBV5-1	TRBD1	TRBJ2-7	CASSSGDSYEQYF	TGCGCCAGCAGCAGTGGGGACAGCTACGAGCAGTACTTC
NA	TRBV2	TRBD1	TRBJ1-2	CASRQGGYGYTF	TGTGCCAGCCGACAGGGAGGCTATGGCTACACCTTC
NA	TRBV19	NA	TRBJ1-5	CASSIEAGTYSNQPQHF	TGTGCCAGTAGTATAGAGGCAGGAACGTATAGCAATCAGCCCCAGCATTTT
few	TRBV6-1	NA	TRBJ1-5	CASSEMTGYSNQPQHF	TGTGCCAGCAGTGAGATGACAGGATATAGCAATCAGCCCCAGCATTTT
NA	TRBV7-9	NA	TRBJ2-5	CASSLIQGNQETQYF	TGTGCCAGCAGCCTAATACAGGGAAATCAAGAGACCCAGTACTTC
NA	TRBV3-1/TRBV3-2	TRBD1	TRBJ1-5	CASSRDRDQPQHF	TGTGCCAGCAGCAGGGACAGGGACCAGCCCCAGCATTTT
NA	TRBV10-3	NA	TRBJ1-1	CAISVEGGTEAFF	TGTGCCATCAGTGTGGAGGGAGGCACTGAAGCTTTCTTT
NA	TRBV5-1	NA	TRBJ2-1	CASSLVRSSYNEQFF	TGCGCCAGCAGCTTGGTTAGAAGCTCCTACAATGAGCAGTTCTTC
NA	TRBV5-5	NA	TRBJ2-6	CASSLGGSSGANVLTF	TGTGCCAGCAGCTTGGGTGGTAGCTCTGGGGCCAACGTCCTGACTTTC
NA	TRBV5-1	NA	TRBJ2-2	CASSDSFLESGELFF	TGCGCCAGCAGCGACAGCTTCCTAGAGAGCGGGGAGCTGTTTTTT
NA	TRBV5-4	NA	TRBJ1-1	CASSGATGADTEAFF	TGTGCCAGCAGCGGGGCGACTGGGGCGGACACTGAAGCTTTCTTT
NA	TRBV2	TRBD1	TRBJ1-2	CASSEAVSGQVRYGYTF	TGTGCCAGCAGTGAAGCGGTATCGGGACAGGTCCGATATGGCTACACCTTC
NA	TRBV27	NA	TRBJ1-2	CASSLGRNYGYTF	TGTGCCAGCAGTTTAGGGAGGAACTATGGCTACACCTTC